These 10 T cell receptor beta chains share one sample of origin, sequenced in a study of tumor-infiltrating lymphocytes in primary liver carcinoma. Investigators took RNA and DNA out together from approximately 22-30 mg of unsorted bulk tissue. Total RNA amounting to around 540 ng was the source from which TCR beta cDNA was made with a constant-region primer. What produced the TCR beta libraries was three nested multiplex PCR rounds using slightly modified ARM-PCR. In the first two PCR rounds, TRBV1-TRBV30 forward primers were paired with a C-beta reverse primer, and each round lasted approximately 9 cycles. TCRdb called the multiplex PCR reads again in MiXCR, with one record for every CDR3 protein. The table lists over 100,000 distinct CDR3 sequences, approximately 71% of them singletons. Sequenced input: tumor-adjacent normal liver tissue. These receptors came from a woman aged 55 to 70 with primary liver carcinoma and hepatitis B virus infection.

To note about this clonotype: This may be a read error, as it is one base from a much larger clone. The gene calls are TRBV4-1 and TRBJ2-7; D is possibly TRBD1 (6 bases). Germline V CDR1 and CDR2: MGHRA, YSYEKL. This CDR3 region has 14 residues. DNA for the CDR3: TGCACCAGCAGCCAAGCCCGGGACATATACGAGCAGTACTTC. Its translation: CTSSQARDIYEQYF.

Worth noting for this clonotype: Since a much larger clone is just one base distant, this may be a read error. Here the CDR3 DNA reads TGTGCCAGCAGAAGACAGGTGCGCGATCAGCCCCAGCATTTT. It specifies CASRRQVRDQPQHF. The chain carries TRBV28 and TRBJ1-5; a weak D match, TRBD1 (6 bases). V lost 6 bases to trimming and J lost 5 bases, with 14 bases between them. There are 14 residues in the CDR3. Germline CDR1 and CDR2: MDHEN and SYDVKM.

This clonotype was picked up one time. Given the absence of the conserved phenylalanine or tryptophan at the CDR3 end, a read error is likely. The chain joins TRBV11-2 to TRBJ1-1; D uncertain. CDR1 and CDR2 (germline): SGHAT, FQNNGV. This CDR3 has 13 amino acids. The CDR3 DNA follows: TGTGCCAGCAGCTTACTTGTGAACACTGGAGCTTTCTCT. It codes for CASSLLVNTGAFS.

This clonotype was detected a few times. The J gene is TRBJ2-3, the V gene TRBV2; no firm D call. The CDR3 extends over 13 amino acids. Looked up from germline, CDR1 is SNHLY and CDR2 is FYNNEI. V gave up 8 bases and J gave up 0 bases, with 9 bases separating them. This chain's CDR3 is CASHFGSTDTQYF. CDR3 DNA: TGTGCCAGCCATTTCGGGAGCACAGATACGCAGTATTTT.

This clonotype came up a few times. The CDR3 does not close with the conserved phenylalanine or tryptophan, likely indicating a read error. V is TRBV5-1 and J is TRBJ2-1, with TRBD2 matching 10 bases. V dropped 2 bases and J dropped 0; count of bases not matched to a gene: 5. Germline V gives CDR1 SGHRS, CDR2 YFSETQ. The CDR3 loop spans 17 amino acids. The DNA for the CDR3 is TGCGCCAGCAGCTTTTCAGCGGGAGGGGGCTCCTACAATGAGCAGTTCCTC. Amino acids: CASSFSAGGGSYNEQFL.

This clonotype was counted a few times. This chain connects TRBV28 to TRBJ2-1; 7 bases line up with TRBD1. Germline V CDR1 and CDR2: MDHEN, SYDVKM. V lost 7 bases, J lost 9 bases, and 27 bases stayed unmatched. This CDR3 has 19 residues. CDR3 protein: CASTQVPGQRHSGAGEQFF. CDR3 nucleotide sequence: TGTGCCAGCACCCAAGTCCCGGGACAGAGGCATTCCGGGGCTGGTGAGCAGTTCTTC.

This clonotype has a handful of counts. The V gene is TRBV28, the J gene TRBJ1-1; D remains ambiguous. Per germline, CDR1 MDHEN and CDR2 SYDVKM. The CDR3 has 11 residues. Trimming removed 10 bases from V and 11 bases from J, with 17 bases in between. CDR3: CATLSLLGAFF. CDR3 bases: TGTGCCACCCTTAGTTTATTGGGGGCTTTCTTT.

Note on this clonotype: The junction does not match germline at one end; this may be a read error. V and J are TRBV11-1 and TRBJ2-1; 10 bases agree with TRBD2. Germline V lookup: CDR1 SGHAT, CDR2 FQDESV (reference sequence). The CDR3 sequence is 14 residues long. For the CDR3, the DNA is TGTGATAGCAGCGGAGGACTAGCGGTCCCGGGGCAGATCTTC. Amino acid sequence: CDSSGGLAVPGQIF.

As for this clonotype: A much larger clone differs by one base, so this may be a read error. The J gene is TRBJ2-1, the V gene TRBV5-1, with TRBD1 identical over 9 bases. CDR1 and CDR2 (germline): SGHRS, YFSETQ. The CDR3 has 16 amino acids. The V and J ends lost 6 bases and 6 bases, in that order; junction bases with no gene match: 13. DNA of the CDR3: TGCGCCAGCAACCTCCAAACAGGGGGCGTAACCAATGAGCAGTTCTTC. This encodes CASNLQTGGVTNEQFF.

The J gene is TRBJ2-7, the V gene TRBV29-1; a possible D gene is TRBD1 (6 bases). This CDR3 is built from 14 residues. The germline V gene has CDR1 SQVTM and CDR2 ANQGSEA. The CDR3 here is CSVTGTRSSYEQYF. CDR3 sequence (DNA): TGCAGTGTTACCGGGACACGTAGCTCCTACGAGCAGTACTTC.